Each of the 32 T cell receptor beta chains below was sequenced from the same sample in a study of patients and donors after allogeneic stem cell transplantation. MiXCR was run by TCRdb on the RT-PCR reads, yielding one entry per CDR3 protein. Here the sample spans roughly 960,000 distinct CDR3 sequences, 15% to 20% being singletons. Input material: blood, either unsorted or a sorted T cell fraction (not recorded which). These receptors were collected from a human donor who was either an allogeneic HSCT recipient or a stem cell or donor lymphocyte infusion donor (not recorded which). It is not recorded whose cells these are; they may come from a transplant donor.

This clonotype was seen only a few times. The chain employs TRBV11-2 and TRBJ2-3; D perhaps matches TRBD1 (5 bases). This CDR3 has 14 amino acids. V gave up 5 bases and J gave up 6 bases, with 15 bases separating them. Germline CDR1 SGHAT, CDR2 FQNNGV. The DNA for the CDR3 is TGTGCCAGCAGCCTCTGGGGCCCGACGGATACGCAGTATTTT. This gives the protein CASSLWGPTDTQYF.

Only one count was recorded for this clonotype. This chain links TRBV2 with TRBJ2-1; 10 bases agree with TRBD2. Germline CDR1 reads SNHLY; CDR2 reads FYNNEI. The CDR3 loop spans 13 amino acids. V lost 6 bases, J lost 8 bases, and 4 bases stayed unmatched. This CDR3 reads CASRGLATDEQFF. The CDR3 coding sequence is TGTGCCAGCAGGGGACTAGCGACCGATGAGCAGTTCTTC. Together with reference TRBV2 and TRBJ2-1, the CDR3 gives the full variable domain: EPEVTQTPSHQVTQMGQEVILRCVPISNHLYFYWYRQILGQKVEFLVSFYNNEISEKSEIFDDQFSVERPDGSNFTLKIRSTKLEDSAMYFCASRGLATDEQFFGPGTRLTVL.

This clonotype was counted only a few times. The V call is TRBV12-3 or TRBV12-4, the J call TRBJ1-1; 11 bases align to TRBD1. Trimming removed 6 bases from V and 0 bases from J; junction bases left unmatched: 6. The CDR3 totals 16 residues. The CDR3 here is CASSRTGGPMNTEAFF. The DNA for the CDR3 is TGTGCCAGCAGCCGGACAGGGGGCCCGATGAACACTGAAGCTTTCTTT.

The rearrangement joins TRBV7-6 to TRBJ2-3; 8 nucleotides agree with TRBD2. With V trimmed by 2 bases and J by 5 bases, 12 bases remained unmatched. The CDR3 is 17 residues long. Germline loops: CDR1 SGHVS, CDR2 FNYEAQ. The CDR3 coding sequence is TGTGCCAGCAGCTTACTCCCTTCGGGGCTAGCGGGAGATACGCAGTATTTT. Its protein is CASSLLPSGLAGDTQYF.

V and J are TRBV11-2 and TRBJ1-1; TRBD1 might be the D (5 bases). Germline CDR1 and CDR2: SGHAT and FQNNGV. This CDR3 has 14 amino acids. V gave up 4 bases and J gave up 4 bases, with 13 bases separating them. In DNA form, the CDR3 reads TGTGCCAGCAGCTGGGACGCGGTAGGCACTGAAGCTTTCTTT. Encoded protein: CASSWDAVGTEAFF.

This chain links TRBV12-3 or TRBV12-4 with TRBJ2-6; D possibly corresponds to TRBD1 (6 bases). The CDR3 extends over 18 amino acids. V lost 11 bases to trimming and J lost 0 bases, with 23 bases between them. Here the CDR3 DNA reads TGTGCCGTTAAAGAAAGACAGGCCGGATCCTCTGGGGCCAACGTCCTGACTTTC. Protein product: CAVKERQAGSSGANVLTF.

The chain employs TRBV3-1 and TRBJ1-1, with D unclear. V was shortened by 3 bases and J by 3 bases, with 11 bases between the two germline ends. This CDR3 has 14 residues. CDR1 LGHDT and CDR2 YNNKEL come from the germline V gene (reference sequence). The CDR3 sequence is CASSHGPKDTEAFF. The DNA of the CDR3 is TGTGCCAGCAGCCATGGTCCTAAAGACACTGAAGCTTTCTTT. The entire variable domain, with the rest obtained from reference TRBV3-1 and TRBJ1-1, is as follows: DTAVSQTPKYLVTQMGNDKSIKCEQNLGHDTMYWYKQDSKKFLKIMFSYNNKELIINETVPNRFSPKSPDKAHLNLHINSLELGDSAVYFCASSHGPKDTEAFFGQGTRLTVV.

This chain links TRBV4-1 with TRBJ2-3; 12 bases match TRBD2. This CDR3 is built from 16 residues. The germline gives CDR1 MGHRA, CDR2 YSYEKL. V shed 4 bases and J 4 bases; nucleotides not matched to a gene: 6. The CDR3 sequence: CASSRILAGGSDTQYF. CDR3 in DNA: TGCGCCAGCAGCCGAATCCTAGCGGGAGGGTCAGATACGCAGTATTTT.

This clonotype was recorded a few times. The CDR3 is CASSLALSVNQPQHF. CDR3 coding DNA: TGTGCCAGCAGCTTAGCGTTGTCAGTTAATCAGCCCCAGCATTTT. The V and J genes are TRBV7-2 and TRBJ1-5; D gene ambiguous. CDR3 size: 15 residues. The V end lost 0 bases, the J end lost 4 bases, and 10 bases lay between the germline ends. Germline loops: CDR1 SGHTA, CDR2 FQGNSA. Together with reference TRBV7-2 and TRBJ1-5, the CDR3 gives the full variable domain: GAGVSQSPSNKVTEKGKDVELRCDPISGHTALYWYRQSLGQGLEFLIYFQGNSAPDKSGLPSDRFSAERTGGSVSTLTIQRTQQEDSAVYLCASSLALSVNQPQHFGDGTRLSIL.

This clonotype has just a few counts. V usage is TRBV5-1 and J usage is TRBJ1-3; D may be TRBD1 (5 bases). Germline V gene data show CDR1 as SGHRS and CDR2 as YFSETQ. Trimming took 7 bases from V and 2 from J, leaving 13 bases between them. The CDR3 extends over 14 amino acids. The CDR3 region has the DNA TGCGCCAGCGGCACGGGGGTAACTGGAAACACCATATATTTT. Translating it yields CASGTGVTGNTIYF.

The chain is built from TRBV5-6 and TRBJ1-6; possible D gene TRBD1, 5 bases. Deletions cut 4 bases from V and 7 bases from J, with 18 bases between. CDR1 is SGHDT, CDR2 YYEEEE, per germline. The CDR3 length is 16 residues. CDR3 in DNA: TGTGCCAGCAGCCAGGACACCACACTCCGGAATTCACCCCTCCACTTT. Protein sequence: CASSQDTTLRNSPLHF.

The chain has TRBV19 and TRBJ2-7, with D perhaps matching TRBD2 (5 bases). CDR1 is LNHDA and CDR2 is SQIVND in the germline V gene (reference sequence). V was pared by 6 bases and J by 2 bases, with 14 bases between. The CDR3 is 14 residues long. The CDR3 DNA reads TGTGCCAGTAGGCCTTCGGGGAGTACCTACGAGCAGTACTTC. It codes for CASRPSGSTYEQYF.

The sample holds a few counts of this clonotype. This rearrangement joins TRBV25-1 to TRBJ2-1; D is unclear. CDR1 and CDR2 (germline): MGHDK, SYGVNS. There are 15 residues in the CDR3. Trimming stripped 5 bases from V and 5 bases from J, with 16 bases between. The DNA for the CDR3 is TGTGCCAGCAGTCCTCCTCCCACCAGCCACAATGAGCAGTTCTTC. Translation: CASSPPPTSHNEQFF.

This clonotype has more than one count but fewer than ten. The chain uses TRBV5-1 and TRBJ1-1, with D unclear. Germline V lookup: CDR1 SGHRS, CDR2 YFSETQ. Trimming took off 2 bases at V and 0 bases at J, with 8 bases between the two ends. This CDR3 has 14 amino acids. This chain's CDR3 is CASSLQTVNTEAFF. The CDR3 coding sequence is TGCGCCAGCAGCTTACAGACGGTGAACACTGAAGCTTTCTTT.

This clonotype was seen a handful of times. This chain links TRBV7-2 with TRBJ1-1; possibly TRBD1 for D (5 bases). The germline V and J ends were trimmed by 2 bases and 1 base, with 11 bases remaining between them. The CDR3 has 15 amino acids. In germline, CDR1 is SGHTA, CDR2 FQGNSA. The CDR3: CASSLLSGRNTEAFF. Written as DNA, the CDR3 is TGTGCCAGCAGCTTATTATCAGGGAGGAACACTGAAGCTTTCTTT.

The table lists this clonotype with a count of one. The genes are TRBV20-1 and TRBJ2-3; 13 bases are shared with TRBD2. With 6 bases clipped from V and 0 bases from J, the junction kept 12 bases outside the gene matches. The germline V gene encodes CDR1 DFQATT and CDR2 SNEGSKA (reference sequence). The CDR3 is made up of 18 amino acids. The CDR3 here is CSARPGLAGTSSTDTQYF. The CDR3 region has the DNA TGCAGTGCCCGACCGGGACTAGCGGGGACATCTAGCACAGATACGCAGTATTTT.

This clonotype has ten or more counts. This rearrangement joins TRBV6-5 to TRBJ1-1; no firm D call. The V gene's germline CDR1 is MNHEY and CDR2 SVGAGI. CDR3 length equals 12 residues. V lost 3 bases and J lost 7, with 9 bases in between. DNA for the CDR3: TGTGCCAGCAGTTATGGGCTTGGTGAAGCTTTCTTT. Encoded protein: CASSYGLGEAFF.

This clonotype was seen many times. The chain couples TRBV20-1 to TRBJ2-7; 8 nucleotides match TRBD1. CDR1 DFQATT and CDR2 SNEGSKA come from the germline V gene (reference sequence). V gave up 3 bases and J gave up 2 bases; unmatched junction bases: 3. This CDR3 is 13 amino acids long. The CDR3 DNA reads TGCAGTGCTAGGGACAGGGAGACCTACGAGCAGTACTTC. The encoded protein is CSARDRETYEQYF.

The table lists this clonotype with many counts. The chain joins TRBV6-5 to TRBJ2-7; 11 positions agree with TRBD2. From germline, CDR1 is MNHEY and CDR2 SVGAGI. The CDR3 totals 15 residues. J lost 3 bases, V lost 2 bases, and 3 bases had no gene match. The CDR3 region has the DNA TGTGCCAGCAGTTACCTTCTAGCGGGGGGCTACGAGCAGTACTTC. It yields the protein CASSYLLAGGYEQYF.

This clonotype has a handful of counts. This chain uses TRBV5-1 with TRBJ1-1; D is perhaps TRBD1 (6 bases). The germline CDR1 and CDR2 sequences are SGHRS and YFSETQ. The CDR3 has 13 residues. V dropped 8 bases and J dropped 4 bases, with 15 bases sitting between them. The CDR3 reads CASTGPPGTEAFF. CDR3 sequence (DNA): TGCGCCAGTACAGGGCCCCCGGGCACTGAAGCTTTCTTT.

In its sample, this clonotype was seen a few times. V and J are TRBV20-1 and TRBJ2-1; D gene uncertain. Germline-derived CDR1 and CDR2 are DFQATT and SNEGSKA (reference sequence). This CDR3 contains 16 residues. V was pared by 0 bases and J by 0 bases, with 12 bases between. CDR3 sequence reads: CSARDSQVISYNEQFF. DNA for the CDR3: TGCAGTGCTAGAGACTCTCAGGTCATCTCCTACAATGAGCAGTTCTTC.

Many counts were recorded for this clonotype. The DNA of the CDR3 is TGTGCCAGCAGGACTACACAGGGGTCCAATGAAAAACTGTTTTTT. It codes for CASRTTQGSNEKLFF. This rearrangement joins TRBV12-3 or TRBV12-4 to TRBJ1-4, with 7 bases fitting TRBD1. Trimming cost V 6 bases and J 5 bases; bases outside gene matches: 9. The CDR3 totals 15 residues.

This clonotype was observed a handful of times. The V gene is TRBV5-1, the J gene TRBJ1-1; TRBD1 aligns across 11 bases. Germline V gene data show CDR1 as SGHRS and CDR2 as YFSETQ. This CDR3 region has 14 residues. The ends lost 5 bases at V and 5 bases at J; junction bases unmatched: 5. The CDR3 is CASRGQGARTEAFF. In nucleotides, the CDR3 is TGCGCCAGCAGAGGACAGGGGGCGCGAACTGAAGCTTTCTTT.

The gene calls are TRBV15 and TRBJ2-3, with D possibly being TRBD2 (6 bases). Germline values: CDR1 LNHNV, CDR2 YYDKDF (reference sequence). V lost 3 bases, J lost 4 bases, and 11 bases lay in between. The length of the CDR3 is 14 residues. The CDR3 bases are TGTGCCACCAGCAGCGGGGGTGTCGCAGATACGCAGTATTTT. It codes for CATSSGGVADTQYF.

CDR3 sequence reads: CASRPLTGGLYEAFF. The CDR3 bases are TGTGCCAGCAGGCCTTTGACAGGTGGGCTTTATGAAGCTTTCTTT. This chain connects TRBV6-1 to TRBJ1-1, with a weak D call TRBD1 (6 bases). CDR1 is MNHNS, CDR2 SASEGT, per germline. Trimming removed 6 bases from V and 7 bases from J, with 21 bases in between. The length of the CDR3 is 15 residues.

This chain connects TRBV4-3 to TRBJ2-2, with a weak D call TRBD1 (5 bases). The ends were cut back, 2 bases at V and 2 bases at J, with 12 bases in the middle. Germline V CDR1 and CDR2: LGHNA, YSLEER. The CDR3 sequence is 16 residues long. DNA for the CDR3: TGCGCCAGCAGCCAAACCCGACAGTCAAACACCGGGGAGCTGTTTTTT. It translates to CASSQTRQSNTGELFF.

The chain combines TRBV20-1 with TRBJ2-7; 11 bases fit TRBD2. CDR1 is DFQATT, CDR2 SNEGSKA, per germline (reference sequence). The CDR3 contains 17 residues. The V and J ends lost 0 bases and 6 bases, in that order; junction bases with no gene match: 13. CDR3 residues: CSARDIGTSGTEGEQYF. In nucleotides, the CDR3 is TGCAGTGCTAGAGATATCGGGACTAGCGGTACCGAGGGCGAGCAGTACTTC.

This clonotype was counted a few times. J is TRBJ2-2 and V is TRBV10-3, with 9 bases identical to TRBD1. CDR1 is ENHRY, CDR2 SYGVKD, per germline. The CDR3 runs 13 residues. J was trimmed by 4 bases and V by 9 bases; bases with no gene match: 3. The CDR3 here is CAMGQGTTGELFF. In DNA, the CDR3 is TGTGCCATGGGACAGGGTACCACCGGGGAGCTGTTTTTT.

The rearrangement uses TRBV11-2 and TRBJ2-1, with 10 bases identical to TRBD2. Germline CDR1 and CDR2: SGHAT and FQNNGV. CDR3 size: 16 residues. Germline trimming cut 5 bases from V and 3 bases from J; bases unmatched to any gene: 7. The CDR3: CASSALAGGSYNEQFF. The CDR3 coding sequence is TGTGCCAGCAGCGCGTTAGCGGGAGGCAGCTACAATGAGCAGTTCTTC.

This clonotype came up many times. J is TRBJ2-2 and V is TRBV12-3 or TRBV12-4; a possible D gene is TRBD1 (5 bases). V lost 6 bases and J 5 bases, leaving 10 bases between the germline ends. CDR3 size: 13 residues. Here the CDR3 reads CASSFQGTGELFF. Written as DNA, the CDR3 is TGTGCCAGCAGCTTCCAGGGAACCGGGGAGCTGTTTTTT.

This clonotype has just a few counts. A junction boundary mismatches the germline segment, possibly from a read error. The CDR3 nucleotides read TGTGCCAGCCGTGAGCCCGAAGCAACTAATGAAAAACTGTTTTTT. Protein: CASREPEATNEKLFF. The V and J genes are TRBV6-1 and TRBJ1-4; D unresolved. CDR1 and CDR2 (germline): MNHNS, SASEGT. There are 15 residues in the CDR3.

This clonotype appeared a few times. The chain links TRBV4-1 to TRBJ1-4; D is perhaps TRBD1 (6 bases). V gave up 3 bases and J gave up 3 bases, with 17 bases separating them. CDR1 and CDR2 from the germline V gene are MGHRA and YSYEKL. The CDR3 contains 17 residues. The CDR3 here is CASSHIDRRYSNEKLFF. The CDR3 coding sequence is TGCGCCAGCAGCCATATCGACAGGAGATACTCTAATGAAAAACTGTTTTTT.